This T cell receptor (beta chain) was sequenced in a study of T cells after somatic rescue of genetic block (TCRdb year 2020). Context from the whole study: What the study looked at was long-term robustness, specifically in a T-cell system that came about through somatic rescue of a genetic block in T-cell development.

As concerns this clone: This clone's antigen is unknown. Base qualities are not at hand, and no much larger clone is one base apart.

Library construction relied on the immunoSEQ multiplex PCR assay. This immuneACCESS table, as held by TCRdb, lists in-frame sequences with V and J called but not all clones. Of the missing ones, under half trace to an unresolved V gene in checked studies; the others have no known cause. This sample gives 100,000 to 120,000 clones in total; about nine tenths of them show up just once. The ten top clones hold approximately 1.4% of the sample. The CDR3, from cysteine to phenylalanine, totals 13 residues. Just CDR3 DNA is preserved here, 39 bases in frame from base 1. At the junction V is shortened by 3 bases and J by 6 bases, with 11 bases in between. Per the germline V gene, KGHSH is the CDR1 and LQKENI is the CDR2.

This clonotype originated in a woman between 18 and 30 years old. The chain was built from TRBV18 and TRBJ1-2, and the D gene may be TRBD1, 5 bases matching. Specimen: peripheral blood mononuclear cells (PBMCs). The sequenced DNA is TGTGCCAGCTCACCCCGGGACGGTGATGGCTACACCTTC. The encoded protein is CASSPRDGDGYTF.